Presented here are 9 T cell receptor beta chains from one specimen sequenced in a study of cytomegalovirus exposure and HLA in healthy donors. Both 60 Vbeta primers and 13 Jbeta primers went into the PCR. The method was immunoSEQ multiplex PCR; TCRdb's version includes in-frame clones alone and lacks a portion of them. The sample includes about 180,000 clones, 65% to 85% of them seen just once. Sequenced: PBMCs. These receptors came from a woman in her forties or fifties in good health and CMV-seropositive.

A single count supports this clone. The V and J genes are TRBV4-3 and TRBJ2-3; no reliable D call. This CDR3 contains 15 residues. CDR1 and CDR2 (germline): LGHNA, YSLEER. V gave up 1 base and J gave up 0 bases, with 8 bases separating them. CDR3 DNA: TGCGCCAGCAGCCAAGTACAGTCCAGCACAGATACGCAGTATTTT. This gives the protein CASSQVQSSTDTQYF.

V gene TRBV27 combines with J gene TRBJ1-2; 12 nucleotides align to TRBD1. The CDR3 totals 18 residues. The trim removed 3 bases at V and 4 bases at J, leaving 12 bases unmatched. The germline gives CDR1 MNHEY, CDR2 SMNVEV (reference sequence). This CDR3 is CASSFKSGTGGGFYGYTF. CDR3 nucleotide sequence: TGTGCCAGCAGTTTCAAATCCGGGACAGGGGGCGGATTCTATGGCTACACCTTC.

This chain's CDR3 is CASSVQRTEGTQYF. CDR3 DNA sequence: TGTGCCAGCAGCGTCCAGCGGACCGAGGGTACGCAGTATTTT. This chain joins TRBV9 and TRBJ2-3, with a weak D call TRBD2 (5 bases). Looked up from germline, CDR1 is SGDLS and CDR2 is YYNGEE. V lost 2 bases and J lost 8, with 15 bases in between. The CDR3 consists of 14 residues.

The chain combines TRBV19 with TRBJ1-5; D possibly corresponds to TRBD1 (6 bases). V was shortened by 3 bases and J by 0 bases, with 12 bases between the two germline ends. The CDR3 is made up of 16 amino acids. Germline V gene data show CDR1 as LNHDA and CDR2 as SQIVND (reference sequence). DNA of the CDR3: TGTGCCAGTAGTATCCGGACAGTGGATAGCAATCAGCCCCAGCATTTT. Translated: CASSIRTVDSNQPQHF.

The gene calls are TRBV5-1 and TRBJ1-2, with 11 positions matching TRBD1. The CDR3 spans 17 residues. Germline CDR1 SGHRS, CDR2 YFSETQ. J gave up 4 bases and V 7 bases, and 15 bases lay outside the gene matches. The CDR3 loop reads CASRPDRGLGRVYGYTF. The CDR3 DNA reads as TGCGCCAGCCGCCCGGACAGGGGGCTAGGGAGGGTCTATGGCTACACCTTC.

The J gene is TRBJ2-4, the V gene TRBV7-8, with D tentatively TRBD1 (5 bases). The CDR3 spans 16 residues. Trimming removed 1 base from V and 5 bases from J, with 15 bases in between. Germline V gives CDR1 SGHVS, CDR2 FQNEAQ. The CDR3 DNA sequence: TGTGCCAGCAGCTTAGGTGCAGGGCCAAACCAAAACATTCAGTACTTC. Amino acids: CASSLGAGPNQNIQYF.

The chain carries TRBV4-3 and TRBJ1-5; D ambiguous. Deletions cut 1 base from V and 7 bases from J, with 5 bases between. The CDR3 contains 12 residues. Per germline, CDR1 LGHNA and CDR2 YSLEER. The chain's CDR3 is CASSQASQPQHF. The CDR3 DNA reads as TGCGCCAGCAGCCAAGCGTCCCAGCCCCAGCATTTT.

The gene calls are TRBV5-1 and TRBJ2-1, with 11 bases identical to TRBD2. The trim removed 4 bases at V and 5 bases at J, leaving 20 bases unmatched. This CDR3 comprises 20 residues. Germline CDR1 is SGHRS and CDR2 is YFSETQ. In DNA form, the CDR3 reads TGCGCCAGCAGCCTGCCGGGACTAGCGGAGGTTCGGTCCCCAGACAATGAGCAGTTCTTC. This translates into CASSLPGLAEVRSPDNEQFF.

This chain uses TRBV19 with TRBJ1-1, with 8 bases identical to TRBD1. The V and J ends lost 6 bases and 4 bases, in that order; junction bases with no gene match: 7. CDR1 and CDR2 (germline): LNHDA, SQIVND (reference sequence). This CDR3 has 14 amino acids. CDR3 sequence reads: CASRRTGPFTEAFF. The CDR3 DNA sequence: TGTGCCAGTAGACGGACAGGGCCCTTCACTGAAGCTTTCTTT.